This note documents a single T cell receptor (beta chain) sequence. Its specificity is unknown. CD45RO-CCR7+CD27+CD95- was the phenotype of naive CD8+ T cells. The sample comes from a study of CXCR3-negative and CXCR3-positive naive CD8 T cells. Study findings and constraints: Memory cells diverged, while naive CXCR3-positive and CXCR3-negative cells had similar TRBV-TRBJ usage. Both naive subsets showed comparably high diversity, and memory CD8+ cells showed much lower diversity. When CXCR3-positive naive cells were set against CXCR3-negative naive cells, the former had more hydrophobic TRB CDR3s. Both naive subsets carried similar amounts of surface CD5, so TCR strength was inferred from TRB CDR3 properties.

In preparing the TRB cDNA libraries, 5' RACE with UMI labels was used. After re-calling the 5' RACE reads, TCRdb lists one entry per CDR3 protein, DNA absent. This sample's table reports about 50,000 distinct CDR3 sequences. The germline V gene has CDR1 DFQATT and CDR2 SNEGSKA (reference sequence). The CDR3 consists of 13 residues. The sequenced material came from naive CXCR3+ CD8+ T cells from blood. The subset is: CD45RO-CCR7+CD27+CD95- naive CD8+ T cells expressing CXCR3 (TNR3+). The source is a human donor in good health. Some clones in this sample may be carry-over from other donors' samples. The rearrangement joins TRBV20-1 to TRBJ2-2; TCRdb proposes TRBD1, but this gene call is untestable without DNA. The CDR3 spells CSAAGANTGELFF.